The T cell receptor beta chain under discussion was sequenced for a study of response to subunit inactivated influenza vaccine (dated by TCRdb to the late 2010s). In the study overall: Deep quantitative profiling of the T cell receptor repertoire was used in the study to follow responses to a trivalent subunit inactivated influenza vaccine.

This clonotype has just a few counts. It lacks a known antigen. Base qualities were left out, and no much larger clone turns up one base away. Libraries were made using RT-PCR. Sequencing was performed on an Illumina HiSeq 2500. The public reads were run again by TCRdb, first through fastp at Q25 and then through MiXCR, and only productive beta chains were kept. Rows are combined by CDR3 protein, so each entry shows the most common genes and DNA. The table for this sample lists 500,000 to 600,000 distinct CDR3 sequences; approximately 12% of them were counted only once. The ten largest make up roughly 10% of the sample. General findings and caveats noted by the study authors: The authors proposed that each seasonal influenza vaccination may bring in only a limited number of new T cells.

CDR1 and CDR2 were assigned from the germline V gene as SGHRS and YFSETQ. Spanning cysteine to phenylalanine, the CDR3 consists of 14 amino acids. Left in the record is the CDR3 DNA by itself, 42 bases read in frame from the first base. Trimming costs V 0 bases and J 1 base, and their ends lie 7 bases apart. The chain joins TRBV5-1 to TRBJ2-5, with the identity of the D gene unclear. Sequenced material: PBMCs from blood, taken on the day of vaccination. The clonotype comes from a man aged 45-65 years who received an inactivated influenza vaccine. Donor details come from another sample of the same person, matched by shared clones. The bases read TGCGCCAGCAGCTTGGTATCGGGCCAAGAGACCCAGTACTTC. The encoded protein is CASSLVSGQETQYF.